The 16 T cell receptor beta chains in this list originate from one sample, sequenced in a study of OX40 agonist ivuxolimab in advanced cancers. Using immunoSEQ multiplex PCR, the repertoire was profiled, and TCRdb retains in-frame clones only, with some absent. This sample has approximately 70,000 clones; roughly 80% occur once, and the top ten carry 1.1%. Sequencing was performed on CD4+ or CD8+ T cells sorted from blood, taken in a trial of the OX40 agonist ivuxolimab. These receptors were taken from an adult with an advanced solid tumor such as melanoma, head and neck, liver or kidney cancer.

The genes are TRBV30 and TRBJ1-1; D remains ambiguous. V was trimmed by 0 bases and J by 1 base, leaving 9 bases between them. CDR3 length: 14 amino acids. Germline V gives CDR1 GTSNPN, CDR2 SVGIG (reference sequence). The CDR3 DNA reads TGTGCCTGGAGTGTCCGGGCTCGGAACACTGAAGCTTTCTTT. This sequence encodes CAWSVRARNTEAFF.

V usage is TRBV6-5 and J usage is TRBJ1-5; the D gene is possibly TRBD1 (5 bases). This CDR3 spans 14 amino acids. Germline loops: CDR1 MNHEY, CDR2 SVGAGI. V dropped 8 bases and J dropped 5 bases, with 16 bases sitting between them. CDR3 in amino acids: CASRSMGGDQPQHF. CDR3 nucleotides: TGTGCCAGCCGATCCATGGGAGGGGATCAGCCCCAGCATTTT.

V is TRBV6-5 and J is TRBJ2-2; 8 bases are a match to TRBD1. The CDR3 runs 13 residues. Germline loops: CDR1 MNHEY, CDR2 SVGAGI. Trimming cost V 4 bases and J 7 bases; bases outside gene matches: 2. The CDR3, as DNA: TGTGCCAGCAGTTCAGGGGGCATCGGGGAGCTGTTTTTT. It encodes CASSSGGIGELFF.

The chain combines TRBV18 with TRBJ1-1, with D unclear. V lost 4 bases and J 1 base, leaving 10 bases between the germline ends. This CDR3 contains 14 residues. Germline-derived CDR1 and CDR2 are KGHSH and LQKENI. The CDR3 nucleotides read TGTGCCAGCTCACTACAGAATTCGAACACTGAAGCTTTCTTT. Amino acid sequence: CASSLQNSNTEAFF.

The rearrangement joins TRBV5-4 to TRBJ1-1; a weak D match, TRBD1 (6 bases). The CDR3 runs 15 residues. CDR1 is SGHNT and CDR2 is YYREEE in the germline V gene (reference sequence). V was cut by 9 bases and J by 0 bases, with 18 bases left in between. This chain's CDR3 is CATDIRGTLNTEAFF. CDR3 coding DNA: TGTGCCACTGATATCCGCGGGACACTGAACACTGAAGCTTTCTTT. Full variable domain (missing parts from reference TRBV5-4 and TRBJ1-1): ETGVTQSPTHLIKTRGQQVTLRCSSQSGHNTVSWYQQALGQGPQFIFQYYREEENGRGNFPPRFSGLQFPNYSSELNVNALELDDSALYLCATDIRGTLNTEAFFGQGTRLTVV.

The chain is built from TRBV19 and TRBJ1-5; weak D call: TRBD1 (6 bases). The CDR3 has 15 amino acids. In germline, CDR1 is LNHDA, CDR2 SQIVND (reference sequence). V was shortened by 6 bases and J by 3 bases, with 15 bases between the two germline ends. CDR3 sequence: CASRNRDTDNQPQHF. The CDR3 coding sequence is TGTGCCAGTAGAAATAGGGACACAGACAATCAGCCCCAGCATTTT.

The CDR3 region is CASRPAGSSNSPLHF. In nucleotides, the CDR3 is TGTGCCAGCCGCCCCGCGGGGTCCTCGAATTCACCCCTCCACTTT. The genes are TRBV19 and TRBJ1-6; unclear D gene. CDR1 is LNHDA and CDR2 is SQIVND in the germline V gene (reference sequence). The germline V and J ends were trimmed by 9 bases and 7 bases, with 19 bases remaining between them. This CDR3 spans 15 amino acids.

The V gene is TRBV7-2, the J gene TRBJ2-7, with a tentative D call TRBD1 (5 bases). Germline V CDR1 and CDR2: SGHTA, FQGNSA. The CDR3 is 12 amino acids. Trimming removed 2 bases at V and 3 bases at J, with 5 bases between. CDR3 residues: CASSLRGYEQYF. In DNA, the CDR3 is TGTGCCAGCAGCTTAAGGGGCTACGAGCAGTACTTC.

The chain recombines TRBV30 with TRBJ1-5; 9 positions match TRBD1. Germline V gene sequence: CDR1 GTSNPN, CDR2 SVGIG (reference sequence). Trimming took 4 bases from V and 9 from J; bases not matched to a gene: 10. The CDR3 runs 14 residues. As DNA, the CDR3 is TGTGCCTGGACCGGACAGGGGCGCCATGGGCCCCAGCATTTT. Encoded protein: CAWTGQGRHGPQHF.

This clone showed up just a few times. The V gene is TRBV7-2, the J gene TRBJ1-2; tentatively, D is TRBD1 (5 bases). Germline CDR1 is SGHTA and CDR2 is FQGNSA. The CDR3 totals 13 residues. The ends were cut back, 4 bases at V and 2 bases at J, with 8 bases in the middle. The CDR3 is CASSWGRNYGYTF. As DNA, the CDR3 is TGTGCCAGCAGCTGGGGACGGAACTATGGCTACACCTTC.

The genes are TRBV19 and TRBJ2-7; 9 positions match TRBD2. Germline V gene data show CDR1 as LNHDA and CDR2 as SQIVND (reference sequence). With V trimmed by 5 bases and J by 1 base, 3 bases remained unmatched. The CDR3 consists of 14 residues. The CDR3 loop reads CASSSGLASYEQYF. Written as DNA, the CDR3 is TGTGCCAGTAGTTCGGGACTAGCTTCCTACGAGCAGTACTTC.

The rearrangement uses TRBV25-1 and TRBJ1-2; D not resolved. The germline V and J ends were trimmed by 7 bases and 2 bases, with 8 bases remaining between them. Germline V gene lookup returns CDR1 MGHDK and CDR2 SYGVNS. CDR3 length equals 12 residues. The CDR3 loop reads CASMADNYGYTF. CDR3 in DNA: TGTGCCAGCATGGCAGACAACTATGGCTACACCTTC.

CDR3 nucleotide sequence: TGCGCCAGCAGCTCGGCTTCAGGGAGTCATGAAGCTTTCTTT. Translating it yields CASSSASGSHEAFF. The chain has TRBV5-1 and TRBJ1-1; the D gene is possibly TRBD1 (5 bases). The CDR3 loop spans 14 amino acids. V was trimmed by 3 bases and J by 7 bases, leaving 16 bases between them. Germline CDR1 reads SGHRS; CDR2 reads YFSETQ.

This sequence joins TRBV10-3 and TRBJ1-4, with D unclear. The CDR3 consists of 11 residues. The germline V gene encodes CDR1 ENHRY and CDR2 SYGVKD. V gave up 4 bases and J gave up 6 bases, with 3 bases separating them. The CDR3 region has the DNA TGTGCCATCAGTGGAGATGAAAAACTGTTTTTT. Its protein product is CAISGDEKLFF.

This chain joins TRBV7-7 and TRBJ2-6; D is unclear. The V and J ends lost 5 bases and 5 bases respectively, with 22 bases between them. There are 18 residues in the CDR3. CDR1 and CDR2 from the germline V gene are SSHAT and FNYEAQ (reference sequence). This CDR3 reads CASSLSTVPQSRANVLTF. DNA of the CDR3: TGTGCCAGCAGCCTATCAACAGTGCCACAAAGTCGGGCCAACGTCCTGACTTTC.

This CDR3 reads CASSFRENSPLHF. As DNA, the CDR3 is TGTGCCAGCAGTTTTAGGGAAAATTCACCCCTCCACTTT. The V gene is TRBV27, the J gene TRBJ1-6; D not certain. The CDR3 spans 13 residues. V lost 3 bases, J lost 7 bases, and 7 bases lay in between. From germline, CDR1 is MNHEY and CDR2 SMNVEV (reference sequence).